One sample yielded the 17 T cell receptor beta chains listed below, sequenced in a study of early T cells in non-severe SARS-CoV-2 infection. TCRdb used MiXCR to reprocess the 5' RACE reads, holding one entry per CDR3 protein. The table includes approximately 50,000 distinct CDR3 sequences, 7.5% to 9.5% detected once. The sequencing input was whole blood. These receptors were obtained from an adult who was a healthcare worker with PCR-confirmed SARS-CoV-2 infection or an uninfected control (not recorded which).

This clonotype was detected many times. This chain connects TRBV30 to TRBJ1-5, with D maybe TRBD1 (6 bases). The CDR3 has 14 residues. Germline CDR1 and CDR2: GTSNPN and SVGIG (reference sequence). The V gene lost 0 bases and the J gene lost 3 bases, with 9 bases spanning the gap. The CDR3 DNA follows: TGTGCCTGGAGTGTAGGGGGGCCCAATCAGCCCCAGCATTTT. This translates into CAWSVGGPNQPQHF.

CDR3 protein: CASSLRTHGYTF. The CDR3 DNA is TGTGCCAGCAGTTTACGAACGCATGGCTACACCTTC. The chain uses TRBV12-3 or TRBV12-4 and TRBJ1-2; D is uncertain. This CDR3 has 12 residues. V was clipped by 2 bases and J by 6 bases, with 7 bases between them.

This chain uses TRBV5-1 with TRBJ2-7; 8 positions agree with TRBD2. Germline V gene lookup returns CDR1 SGHRS and CDR2 YFSETQ. Losses at the gene ends were 3 bases for V and 0 bases for J; bases not matched to a gene: 2. The CDR3 sequence is 14 residues long. In DNA, the CDR3 is TGCGCCAGCAGCTCGCGGGGGGACTCCTACGAGCAGTACTTC. Its protein product is CASSSRGDSYEQYF.

This clonotype has only a few counts. V and J are TRBV5-1 and TRBJ2-1; D not certain. V was clipped by 2 bases and J by 4 bases, with 13 bases between them. This CDR3 spans 15 amino acids. Germline lookup yields CDR1 SGHRS and CDR2 YFSETQ. The CDR3 DNA reads as TGCGCCAGCAGCTTAGTTGCCGCTCCTTACAATGAGCAGTTCTTC. Translated: CASSLVAAPYNEQFF.

This clonotype was observed a few times. The gene calls are TRBV12-3 or TRBV12-4 and TRBJ2-7, with D perhaps assigned TRBD1 or TRBD2 (5 bases each). This CDR3 comprises 14 residues. The V gene lost 2 bases and the J gene lost 0 bases, with 8 bases spanning the gap. The DNA for the CDR3 is TGTGCCAGCAGTTTAAACGGGGCCTCCTACGAGCAGTACTTC. Translated, it gives CASSLNGASYEQYF.

This clonotype was recorded many times. The chain recombines TRBV23-1 with TRBJ2-1; D call uncertain. TRBV23-1 is known as an ORF, though its function is uncertain. This CDR3 has 11 amino acids. Trimming pared 10 bases from V and 15 bases from J, leaving 19 bases between. DNA of the CDR3: TGCGCCATGCAGAGGAGTGGCATGGGGTTCTTC. Translation gives CAMQRSGMGFF.

This clonotype was seen a few times. The rearrangement links TRBV29-1 to TRBJ2-1, with 8 bases identical to TRBD2. The CDR3 covers 14 residues. Trimming removed 5 bases from V and 2 bases from J; junction bases left unmatched: 5. Germline V gives CDR1 SQVTM, CDR2 ANQGSEA. The CDR3 DNA reads as TGCAGCGTTATAGCGGGAAACACCTACAATGAGCAGTTCTTC. Translating gives CSVIAGNTYNEQFF.

This clonotype came up a few times. The rearrangement joins TRBV2 to TRBJ2-3; possibly TRBD1 for D (5 bases). The V and J ends lost 6 bases and 8 bases respectively, with 9 bases between them. The CDR3 is 11 amino acids. Germline CDR1 and CDR2: SNHLY and FYNNEI. The CDR3 region has the DNA TGTGCCAGCAGGCTACAGGCTACGCAGTATTTT. Protein product: CASRLQATQYF. The variable domain in full, with the rest retrieved from reference TRBV2 and TRBJ2-3, is EPEVTQTPSHQVTQMGQEVILRCVPISNHLYFYWYRQILGQKVEFLVSFYNNEISEKSEIFDDQFSVERPDGSNFTLKIRSTKLEDSAMYFCASRLQATQYFGPGTRLTVL.

This clonotype has just a few counts. V usage is TRBV28 and J usage is TRBJ2-1; tentative D call: TRBD2 (6 bases). V gave up 7 bases and J gave up 5 bases, with 18 bases separating them. The CDR3 runs to 15 residues. Per the germline V gene, CDR1 is MDHEN and CDR2 is SYDVKM. CDR3 coding DNA: TGTGCCAGCATCACTGCGGGACTGGGGAACAATGAGCAGTTCTTC. Its translation is CASITAGLGNNEQFF.

The chain couples TRBV28 to TRBJ2-7; D might be TRBD1 (5 bases). The germline gives CDR1 MDHEN, CDR2 SYDVKM. The CDR3 has 15 amino acids. V gave up 2 bases and J gave up 2 bases, with 13 bases separating them. CDR3 sequence: CASSLGAVHAYEQYF. The CDR3 DNA reads as TGTGCCAGCAGTTTAGGGGCGGTCCATGCCTACGAGCAGTACTTC.

A few counts support this clonotype. The gene calls are TRBV7-9 and TRBJ2-2; 7 positions agree with TRBD1. This CDR3 comprises 13 residues. CDR1 is SEHNR and CDR2 is FQNEAQ in the germline V gene (reference sequence). V dropped 5 bases and J dropped 6; count of bases not matched to a gene: 3. The CDR3 spells CASSPDRAGELFF. DNA for the CDR3: TGTGCCAGCAGCCCCGACAGGGCCGGGGAGCTGTTTTTT.

The V gene is TRBV27, the J gene TRBJ2-1, with 14 bases matching TRBD2. The V and J ends lost 6 bases and 8 bases, in that order; junction bases with no gene match: 6. The germline V gene encodes CDR1 MNHEY and CDR2 SMNVEV (reference sequence). The CDR3 is made up of 15 amino acids. CDR3 amino acids: CASRPGLAGGHEQFF. CDR3 in DNA: TGTGCCAGCAGACCCGGACTAGCGGGAGGTCATGAGCAGTTCTTC.

The chain has TRBV4-2 and TRBJ2-1, with 9 bases matching TRBD2. Germline loops: CDR1 LGHNA, CDR2 YNFKEQ. This CDR3 comprises 18 residues. With V trimmed by 0 bases and J by 5 bases, 11 bases remained unmatched. CDR3 sequence: CASSQEGEAGGWDNEQFF. The CDR3 nucleotides read TGTGCCAGCAGCCAAGAAGGAGAAGCGGGAGGTTGGGACAATGAGCAGTTCTTC.

This clonotype was counted only a few times. The V and J genes are TRBV20-1 and TRBJ2-1; 8 positions match TRBD2. This CDR3 has 17 residues. V was pared by 6 bases and J by 7 bases, with 20 bases of the junction left unmatched. Germline V gene lookup returns CDR1 DFQATT and CDR2 SNEGSKA (reference sequence). DNA for the CDR3: TGCAGTGCCTCAATATACAGGATGCCCGGGAGGGAGAATGAGCAGTTCTTC. It specifies CSASIYRMPGRENEQFF.

The chain has TRBV20-1 and TRBJ2-5; possibly TRBD2 for D (6 bases). CDR1 DFQATT and CDR2 SNEGSKA come from the germline V gene (reference sequence). The germline V and J ends were trimmed by 2 bases and 2 bases, with 9 bases remaining between them. This CDR3 is 13 amino acids long. The CDR3 here is CSARLSGQETQYF. Written as DNA, the CDR3 is TGCAGTGCTAGACTTAGCGGACAAGAGACCCAGTACTTC.

The chain combines TRBV3-1 with TRBJ2-2; the D gene is possibly TRBD1 (6 bases). The CDR3 contains 13 residues. CDR1 is LGHDT, CDR2 YNNKEL, per germline (reference sequence). V was cut by 3 bases and J by 7 bases, with 9 bases left in between. CDR3: CASSQGAIGELFF. CDR3 in DNA: TGTGCCAGCAGCCAGGGGGCAATCGGGGAGCTGTTTTTT.

This clonotype has at least ten counts. The chain combines TRBV27 with TRBJ1-1; TRBD1 is a possible D gene (5 bases). Trimming pared 2 bases from V and 5 bases from J, leaving 12 bases between. CDR1 MNHEY and CDR2 SMNVEV come from the germline V gene (reference sequence). The CDR3 has 14 amino acids. As DNA, the CDR3 is TGTGCCAGCAGTTTAGGGGGGATGTGGACTGAAGCTTTCTTT. Protein: CASSLGGMWTEAFF.